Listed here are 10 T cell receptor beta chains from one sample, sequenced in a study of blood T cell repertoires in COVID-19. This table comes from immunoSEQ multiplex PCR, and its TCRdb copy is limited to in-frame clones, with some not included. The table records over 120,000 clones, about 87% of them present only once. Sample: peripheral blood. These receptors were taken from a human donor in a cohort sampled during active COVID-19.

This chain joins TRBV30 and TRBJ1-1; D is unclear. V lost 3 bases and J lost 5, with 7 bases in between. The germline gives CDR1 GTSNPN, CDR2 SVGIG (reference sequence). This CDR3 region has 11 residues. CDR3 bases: TGTGCCTGGAGGGCCAGGACTGAAGCTTTCTTT. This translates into CAWRARTEAFF.

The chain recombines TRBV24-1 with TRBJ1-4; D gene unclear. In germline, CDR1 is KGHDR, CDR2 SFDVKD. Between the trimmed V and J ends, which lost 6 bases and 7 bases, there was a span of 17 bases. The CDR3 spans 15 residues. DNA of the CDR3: TGTGCCACCAGTCCAGGTGGGGAGGCGGTTGAAAAACTGTTTTTT. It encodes CATSPGGEAVEKLFF.

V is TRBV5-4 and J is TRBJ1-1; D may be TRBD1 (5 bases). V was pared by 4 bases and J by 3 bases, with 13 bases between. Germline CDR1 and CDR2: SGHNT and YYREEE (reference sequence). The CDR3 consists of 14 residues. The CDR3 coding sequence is TGTGCCAGCAGCCCCCCCAGCAGGGACACTGAAGCTTTCTTT. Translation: CASSPPSRDTEAFF.

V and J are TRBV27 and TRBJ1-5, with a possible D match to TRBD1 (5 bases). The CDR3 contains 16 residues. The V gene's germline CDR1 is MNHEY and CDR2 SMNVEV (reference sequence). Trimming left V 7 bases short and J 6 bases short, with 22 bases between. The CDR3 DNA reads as TGTGCCAGCACGAAATTCGGGGGGGAAGAAGGTCAGCCCCAGCATTTT. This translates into CASTKFGGEEGQPQHF.

The CDR3 coding sequence is TGTGCCAGCAGCCCTGTCGCGGGTTACAATGAGCAGTTCTTC. This translates into CASSPVAGYNEQFF. The chain uses TRBV5-5 and TRBJ2-1; possibly TRBD2 for D (5 bases). Germline V gene data show CDR1 as SGHKS and CDR2 as YYEKEE (reference sequence). The CDR3 runs 14 residues. V was cut by 4 bases and J by 4 bases, with 12 bases left in between.

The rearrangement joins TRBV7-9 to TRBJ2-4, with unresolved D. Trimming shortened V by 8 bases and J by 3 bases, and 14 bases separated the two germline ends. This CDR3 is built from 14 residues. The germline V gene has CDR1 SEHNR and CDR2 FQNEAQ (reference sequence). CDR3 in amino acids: CASGPGSGKNIQYF. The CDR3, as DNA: TGTGCCAGCGGTCCGGGTTCGGGCAAAAACATTCAGTACTTC.

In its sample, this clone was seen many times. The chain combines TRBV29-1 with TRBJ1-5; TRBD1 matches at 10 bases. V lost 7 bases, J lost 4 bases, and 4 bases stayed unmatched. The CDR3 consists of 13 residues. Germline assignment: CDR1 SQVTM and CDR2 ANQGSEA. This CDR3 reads CSAGQGVNQPQHF. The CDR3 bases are TGCAGCGCAGGACAGGGGGTGAATCAGCCCCAGCATTTT.

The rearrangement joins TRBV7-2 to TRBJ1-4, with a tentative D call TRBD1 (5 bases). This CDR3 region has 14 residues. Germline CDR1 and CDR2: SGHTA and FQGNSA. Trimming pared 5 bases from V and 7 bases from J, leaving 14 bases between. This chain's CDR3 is CASSQLTGGEKLFF. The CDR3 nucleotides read TGTGCCAGCAGCCAGCTCACGGGGGGTGAAAAACTGTTTTTT.

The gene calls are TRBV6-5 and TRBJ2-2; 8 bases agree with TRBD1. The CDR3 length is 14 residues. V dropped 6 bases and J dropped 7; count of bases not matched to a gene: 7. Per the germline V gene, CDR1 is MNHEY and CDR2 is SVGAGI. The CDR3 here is CASSPGGYVGELFF. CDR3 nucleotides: TGTGCCAGCAGCCCAGGGGGCTACGTCGGGGAGCTGTTTTTT.

The chain's CDR3 is CASSVSGRATDTQYF. CDR3 coding DNA: TGTGCCAGCAGCGTTAGCGGGAGGGCAACAGATACGCAGTATTTT. The genes are TRBV9 and TRBJ2-3; 11 positions agree with TRBD2. The CDR3 contains 15 residues. The V segment lost 2 bases and the J segment 3 bases; nucleotides outside the gene matches: 2. Germline CDR1 reads SGDLS; CDR2 reads YYNGEE.